The sequence of this T cell receptor beta chain was determined in a study of T cell changes during pregnancy in multiple sclerosis. This clone is medium-sized (0.01 to 0.1%). Data came from immunoSEQ multiplex PCR; TCRdb stores just in-frame clones and leaves some out. The sample shows roughly 49,000 clones, roughly 94% of them seen only once. Trimming removed 5 bases from V and 4 bases from J, with 14 bases in between. CDR3 size: 14 residues. In germline, CDR1 is MNHEY, CDR2 SMNVEV (reference sequence). The sequencing here drew on CD8+ T cells from peripheral blood mononuclear cells, taken in the first trimester of pregnancy. The TCR originated in a female donor with multiple sclerosis, enrolled in a pregnancy study. This rearrangement joins TRBV27 to TRBJ1-1, with unresolved D. CDR3: CASSMTPRRTEAFF. The CDR3 DNA reads TGTGCCAGCAGTATGACTCCGCGTCGCACTGAAGCTTTCTTT.